The clone carrying this T cell receptor (beta chain) came up once. TCRdb keeps only in-frame clones here, not all; method: immunoSEQ multiplex PCR. The profile shows about 100,000 clones, 87% of them singletons. These data belong to a study of T cell responses to AZD1222 COVID-19 vaccine. Source: peripheral blood, taken on day 0 of AZD1222 vaccination. The sequence came from an adult in good health.

CDR3 amino acids: CASSSHSTGVVGTEAFF. CDR3 in DNA: TGTGCCAGCAGTTCACATTCGACAGGGGTGGTGGGCACTGAAGCTTTCTTT. This chain uses TRBV27 with TRBJ1-1; 8 bases agree with TRBD1. V gave up 4 bases and J gave up 4 bases; unmatched junction bases: 14. From germline, CDR1 is MNHEY and CDR2 SMNVEV (reference sequence). The CDR3 spans 17 residues.